This TCR beta chain was recorded in a study of stem cell transplantation in POMP-related autoinflammatory disease. Study as a whole: Hypothesis: faulty thymoproteasomes impair CD8+ T-cell selection, skewing TRB repertoires. Broader study findings: Fewer unique TRB V-J gene pairings were identified in patients with PRAID. A trend toward lower repertoire diversity and greater clonality appeared in every analyzed T-cell subset of PRAID patients.

Measured with immunoSEQ multiplex PCR; TCRdb has only the in-frame clones, and not every one. The data show 6,500 to 7,500 clones, with roughly four fifths seen just once and about 4% held by the top ten. The CDR3 contains 11 residues. Germline V CDR1 and CDR2: SEHNR, FQNEAQ (reference sequence). V was pared by 10 bases and J by 5 bases, with 11 bases between. A word on this clone: Its antigen remains unknown.

Source material: a CXCR5-defined cell subset from PBMCs. The gene calls are TRBV7-9 and TRBJ2-5; tentative D call: TRBD1 (5 bases). The receptor was isolated from a human donor in good health. The CDR3 nucleotides read TGTGCCATCCGGTGGGGCGAGACCCAGTACTTC. This sequence encodes CAIRWGETQYF.